The 25 T cell receptor beta chains listed next were all sequenced from one sample in a study of CD8 T cells in ankylosing spondylitis. Study-level findings and limits: Made up of about eight highly homologous variants, a TCR beta motif appeared characteristic of ankylosing spondylitis blood.

TCRdb analysed the 5' RACE reads with MiXCR anew, one entry per CDR3 protein. The sample consists of 800,000 to 900,000 distinct CDR3 sequences, about 11% of them appearing once. Antigens of these TCRs are unknown. Sample: blood, either unsorted or a sorted T cell fraction (not recorded which). These receptors came from a male donor with ankylosing spondylitis.

This clonotype was found a few times. The rearrangement uses TRBV9 and TRBJ2-3; 12 bases line up with TRBD2. The CDR3 totals 16 residues. V dropped 3 bases and J dropped 3; count of bases not matched to a gene: 5. CDR1 and CDR2 from the germline V gene are SGDLS and YYNGEE. Here the CDR3 reads CASSAGTSGWTDTQYF. Here the CDR3 DNA reads TGTGCCAGCAGCGCTGGGACTAGCGGGTGGACAGATACGCAGTATTTT.

The CDR3 coding sequence is TGTGCCAGCTCACGGGACACTGCCTACAATGAGCAGTTCTTC. Its translation: CASSRDTAYNEQFF. The chain employs TRBV7-6 and TRBJ2-1, with a weak D call TRBD1 (6 bases). V dropped 8 bases and J dropped 2 bases, with 13 bases sitting between them. Germline assignment: CDR1 SGHVS and CDR2 FNYEAQ. The CDR3 has 14 residues.

The J gene is TRBJ1-2, the V gene TRBV18; 8 nucleotides align to TRBD1. The CDR3 totals 14 residues. V gave up 4 bases and J gave up 4 bases; unmatched junction bases: 5. CDR1 is KGHSH, CDR2 LQKENI, per germline. The CDR3, as DNA: TGTGCCAGCTCACAATCGGACAGGGTCTATGGCTACACCTTC. Translation gives CASSQSDRVYGYTF. The variable domain in full, completed from reference TRBV18 and TRBJ1-2, reads NAGVMQNPRHLVRRRGQEARLRCSPMKGHSHVYWYRQLPEEGLKFMVYLQKENIIDESGMPKERFSAEFPKEGPSILRIQQVVRGDSAAYFCASSQSDRVYGYTFGSGTRLTVV.

This clonotype was observed a handful of times. This chain joins TRBV15 and TRBJ1-4; D gene ambiguous. Germline lookup yields CDR1 LNHNV and CDR2 YYDKDF (reference sequence). Trimming took 6 bases from V and 8 from J, leaving 10 bases between them. The CDR3 has 12 amino acids. CDR3 sequence (DNA): TGTGCCACCAGGAAGTCGGGGGAAAAACTGTTTTTT. Translating it yields CATRKSGEKLFF.

This clonotype showed up just a few times. The rearrangement joins TRBV5-1 to TRBJ2-6; D is unclear. CDR1 and CDR2 (germline): SGHRS, YFSETQ. The CDR3 covers 17 residues. Trimming pared 1 base from V and 4 bases from J, leaving 15 bases between. The CDR3 is CASSLLGSGSGANVLTF. CDR3 DNA sequence: TGCGCCAGCAGCTTGCTGGGATCTGGGTCAGGGGCCAACGTCCTGACTTTC.

This clonotype was seen a few times. J is TRBJ1-5 and V is TRBV7-8; 10 nucleotides line up with TRBD1. V was clipped by 2 bases and J by 7 bases; unmatched bases: 8. The CDR3 sequence is 16 residues long. Germline values: CDR1 SGHVS, CDR2 FQNEAQ. CDR3 region: CASSLRDRGEEQPQHF. The DNA of the CDR3 is TGTGCCAGCAGCTTACGGGACAGGGGTGAAGAACAGCCCCAGCATTTT.

With respect to this clonotype: This may be a read error, as it is one base from a much larger clone. V and J are TRBV20-1 and TRBJ2-1; TRBD2 is a possible D gene (5 bases). V was clipped by 6 bases and J by 9 bases, with 18 bases between them. Germline V gene lookup returns CDR1 DFQATT and CDR2 SNEGSKA (reference sequence). The CDR3 has 13 amino acids. CDR3 sequence: CSARYGVECEQFF. For the CDR3, the DNA is TGCAGTGCCCGGTACGGGGTCGAGTGTGAGCAGTTCTTC.

This clonotype occurred many times. This rearrangement joins TRBV25-1 to TRBJ2-7; the D is unclear. Germline V gene lookup returns CDR1 MGHDK and CDR2 SYGVNS. The CDR3 has 13 amino acids. V lost 1 base and J 4 bases, leaving 8 bases between the germline ends. CDR3 coding DNA: TGTGCCAGCAGTGAATCCGGATTTTACGAGCAGTACTTC. Residues: CASSESGFYEQYF.

This clonotype appeared a few times. This rearrangement joins TRBV20-1 to TRBJ2-1; D call uncertain. The germline V gene encodes CDR1 DFQATT and CDR2 SNEGSKA (reference sequence). V was pared by 6 bases and J by 5 bases, with 14 bases between. CDR3 length equals 13 residues. CDR3 in DNA: TGCAGTGCACCCACCAACCTAAACAATGAGCAGTTCTTC. Translating gives CSAPTNLNNEQFF.

The chain has TRBV5-1 and TRBJ2-1, with a weak D call TRBD1 (6 bases). Trimming stripped 8 bases from V and 3 bases from J, with 15 bases between. The CDR3 runs 14 residues. Germline CDR1 reads SGHRS; CDR2 reads YFSETQ. CDR3: CASQAVTGYNEQFF. In DNA form, the CDR3 reads TGCGCCAGTCAGGCCGTGACAGGCTACAATGAGCAGTTCTTC.

This clonotype has a handful of counts. The rearrangement uses TRBV6-1 and TRBJ2-3, with D possibly being TRBD1 (6 bases). Germline values: CDR1 MNHNS, CDR2 SASEGT. V lost 5 bases and J 6 bases, leaving 21 bases between the germline ends. This CDR3 is built from 16 residues. CDR3 DNA sequence: TGTGCCAGCAGTCCGCAGACAGGAGACCTCCTGGATACGCAGTATTTT. Its translation is CASSPQTGDLLDTQYF.

The rearrangement joins TRBV20-1 to TRBJ2-5, with no clear D. The V and J ends lost 0 bases and 2 bases respectively, with 7 bases between them. Germline V gene lookup returns CDR1 DFQATT and CDR2 SNEGSKA (reference sequence). CDR3 length: 13 residues. The CDR3 sequence is CSARDFRQETQYF. The CDR3 nucleotides are TGCAGTGCTAGAGATTTCCGTCAAGAGACCCAGTACTTC.

This clonotype was found a few times. The V and J genes are TRBV29-1 and TRBJ1-1; TRBD1 is a possible D gene (5 bases). The CDR3 loop spans 12 amino acids. Trimming left V 4 bases short and J 4 bases short, with 10 bases between. CDR1 is SQVTM and CDR2 is ANQGSEA in the germline V gene. The CDR3 loop is CSVAGSGTEAFF. The CDR3 nucleotides read TGCAGCGTTGCAGGGAGTGGCACTGAAGCTTTCTTT.

This chain uses TRBV7-2 with TRBJ2-7; D may match TRBD1 or TRBD2 (6 bases each). V was cut by 2 bases and J by 6 bases, with 14 bases left in between. In germline, CDR1 is SGHTA, CDR2 FQGNSA. This CDR3 is 14 amino acids long. The CDR3 region is CASSLMTGGIEQYF. CDR3 in DNA: TGTGCCAGCAGCTTAATGACAGGAGGGATCGAGCAGTACTTC.

The rearrangement uses TRBV7-2 and TRBJ1-3; no reliable D call. The CDR3 covers 12 residues. Per germline, CDR1 SGHTA and CDR2 FQGNSA. Trimming shortened V by 8 bases and J by 2 bases, and 7 bases separated the two germline ends. As DNA, the CDR3 is TGTGCCAGCGGGTTTACTGGAAACACCATATATTTT. This sequence encodes CASGFTGNTIYF. Full variable domain (outside the CDR3, taken from reference TRBV7-2 and TRBJ1-3): GAGVSQSPSNKVTEKGKDVELRCDPISGHTALYWYRQSLGQGLEFLIYFQGNSAPDKSGLPSDRFSAERTGGSVSTLTIQRTQQEDSAVYLCASGFTGNTIYFGEGSWLTVV.

This clonotype was counted between two and nine times. J is TRBJ2-1 and V is TRBV4-3, with D hard to call. This CDR3 is built from 16 residues. Germline V gives CDR1 LGHNA, CDR2 YSLEER. The germline V and J ends were trimmed by 0 bases and 1 base, with 10 bases remaining between them. The CDR3 spells CASSQEWDGSYNEQFF. CDR3 coding DNA: TGCGCCAGCAGCCAAGAATGGGATGGTTCCTACAATGAGCAGTTCTTC.

This clonotype turned up a few times. The V gene is TRBV4-3, the J gene TRBJ1-6; D remains unclear. This CDR3 comprises 16 residues. Trimming stripped 0 bases from V and 6 bases from J, with 12 bases between. Germline V gene data show CDR1 as LGHNA and CDR2 as YSLEER. The CDR3 DNA reads as TGCGCCAGCAGCCAAGATCCAGTAATCGTTAATTCACCCCTCCACTTT. Translated: CASSQDPVIVNSPLHF.

This clonotype was seen a handful of times. The chain joins TRBV6-2 or TRBV6-3 to TRBJ2-1; 12 positions agree with TRBD1. This CDR3 contains 17 residues. Germline-derived CDR1 and CDR2 are MNHEY and SVGEGT. Trimming at V came to 6 bases and at J to 9 bases, leaving 15 bases not matched to a gene. The CDR3 protein is CASSQLGGQGAKGEQFF. As DNA, the CDR3 is TGTGCCAGCAGCCAACTGGGGGGACAGGGGGCGAAAGGTGAGCAGTTCTTC.

This clonotype was observed a few times. V gene TRBV15 combines with J gene TRBJ2-1; TRBD2 agrees at 7 bases. CDR3 length: 15 residues. Trimming cost V 4 bases and J 6 bases; bases outside gene matches: 9. Germline V CDR1 and CDR2: LNHNV, YYDKDF (reference sequence). This chain's CDR3 is CATSIGLVEGNEQFF. CDR3 sequence (DNA): TGTGCCACCAGCATAGGACTAGTGGAGGGCAATGAGCAGTTCTTC.

V gene TRBV7-9 combines with J gene TRBJ1-4; tentatively, D is TRBD1 (6 bases). Trimming removed 2 bases from V and 4 bases from J, with 14 bases in between. Per the germline V gene, CDR1 is SEHNR and CDR2 is FQNEAQ (reference sequence). The CDR3 loop spans 16 amino acids. CDR3 sequence: CASSLFRGASNEKLFF. As DNA, the CDR3 is TGTGCCAGCAGCTTATTTCGGGGGGCGAGTAATGAAAAACTGTTTTTT. The whole variable domain, filled in from reference TRBV7-9 and TRBJ1-4, reads DTGVSQNPRHKITKRGQNVTFRCDPISEHNRLYWYRQTLGQGPEFLTYFQNEAQLEKSRLLSDRFSAERPKGSFSTLEIQRTEQGDSAMYLCASSLFRGASNEKLFFGSGTQLSVL.

This clonotype was counted ten times or more. V usage is TRBV12-3 or TRBV12-4 and J usage is TRBJ2-7; TRBD1 agrees at 7 bases. This CDR3 is 15 amino acids long. Trimming removed 1 base from V and 3 bases from J; junction bases left unmatched: 6. As DNA, the CDR3 is TGTGCCAGCAGTTTAGACACAGGGGAGCGCTACGAGCAGTACTTC. Protein: CASSLDTGERYEQYF.

This chain joins TRBV6-1 and TRBJ1-1; D gene unclear. From germline, CDR1 is MNHNS and CDR2 SASEGT. Trimming took 5 bases from V and 1 from J, leaving 8 bases between them. The CDR3 consists of 13 residues. The CDR3 reads CASSKGPNTEAFF. The CDR3, as DNA: TGTGCCAGCAGTAAAGGACCGAACACTGAAGCTTTCTTT.

This clonotype was detected only a few times. J is TRBJ2-5 and V is TRBV7-3; 9 bases line up with TRBD2. The CDR3 extends over 15 amino acids. CDR1 SGHTA and CDR2 FQGTGA come from the germline V gene. The V segment lost 2 bases and the J segment 4 bases; nucleotides outside the gene matches: 5. CDR3 nucleotide sequence: TGTGCCAGCAGCTTAGGGACTAGCCGCATAGAGACCCAGTACTTC. Protein sequence: CASSLGTSRIETQYF.

This clonotype was seen more than once but under ten times. The rearrangement joins TRBV4-3 to TRBJ2-7; the D call may be TRBD1 or TRBD2 (7 bases each). Germline V gene data show CDR1 as LGHNA and CDR2 as YSLEER. Trimming stripped 1 base from V and 6 bases from J, with 16 bases between. The CDR3 is made up of 15 amino acids. The CDR3 sequence is CASSQVGGGVFEQYF. CDR3 nucleotide sequence: TGCGCCAGCAGCCAAGTGGGAGGGGGCGTTTTCGAGCAGTACTTC.

This clonotype was seen a handful of times. J is TRBJ1-2 and V is TRBV12-3 or TRBV12-4; TRBD1 matches at 8 bases. This CDR3 comprises 15 residues. Germline trimming cut 1 base from V and 7 bases from J; bases unmatched to any gene: 8. Here the CDR3 reads CASSLGARTGSGYTF. CDR3 nucleotide sequence: TGTGCCAGCAGTTTAGGCGCCCGGACAGGGTCTGGCTACACCTTC.